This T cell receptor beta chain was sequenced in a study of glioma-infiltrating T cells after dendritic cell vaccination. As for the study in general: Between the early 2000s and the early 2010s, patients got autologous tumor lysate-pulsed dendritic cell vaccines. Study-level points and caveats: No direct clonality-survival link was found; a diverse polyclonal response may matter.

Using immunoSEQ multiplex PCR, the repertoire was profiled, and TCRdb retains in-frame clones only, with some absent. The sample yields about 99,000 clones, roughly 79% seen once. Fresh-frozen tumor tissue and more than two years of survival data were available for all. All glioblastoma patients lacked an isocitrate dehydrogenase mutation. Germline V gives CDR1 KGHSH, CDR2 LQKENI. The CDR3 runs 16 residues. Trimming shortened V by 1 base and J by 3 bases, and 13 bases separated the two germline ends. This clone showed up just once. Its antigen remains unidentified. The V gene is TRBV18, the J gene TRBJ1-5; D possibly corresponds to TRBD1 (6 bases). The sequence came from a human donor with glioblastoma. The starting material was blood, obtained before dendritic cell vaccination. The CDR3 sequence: CASSPRQVGYNQPQHF. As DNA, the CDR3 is TGTGCCAGCTCACCACGACAGGTGGGGTACAATCAGCCCCAGCATTTT.